This T cell receptor beta chain was obtained from a study of CXCR3-negative and CXCR3-positive naive CD8 T cells. Carrying UMI labels, the TRB cDNA libraries were prepared through 5' RACE. TCRdb re-called the 5' RACE reads; every CDR3 protein appears as one record, without DNA. This sample carries some 130,000 distinct CDR3 sequences, with 0.59% going to the ten biggest clones. Findings of the study overall: For CXCR3-positive naive cells, TRB CDR3s were more hydrophobic than those of CXCR3-negative naive cells.

CDR1 and CDR2 (germline): SGHTA, FQGNSA. This CDR3 spans 15 amino acids. For this clonotype: Its antigen remains unidentified.

This chain connects TRBV7-2 to TRBJ2-3; the D call of TRBD1 rests on TCRdb alone, since no DNA is present to check it. The receptor was isolated from a human donor in good health. Some clones in this sample may be carry-over from other donors' samples. The sequenced sample consisted of naive CXCR3+ CD8+ T cells from blood. Subset meaning: CD45RO-CCR7+CD27+CD95- naive CD8+ T cells expressing CXCR3 (TNR3+). This chain's CDR3 is CASSLDLAQGDTQYF.